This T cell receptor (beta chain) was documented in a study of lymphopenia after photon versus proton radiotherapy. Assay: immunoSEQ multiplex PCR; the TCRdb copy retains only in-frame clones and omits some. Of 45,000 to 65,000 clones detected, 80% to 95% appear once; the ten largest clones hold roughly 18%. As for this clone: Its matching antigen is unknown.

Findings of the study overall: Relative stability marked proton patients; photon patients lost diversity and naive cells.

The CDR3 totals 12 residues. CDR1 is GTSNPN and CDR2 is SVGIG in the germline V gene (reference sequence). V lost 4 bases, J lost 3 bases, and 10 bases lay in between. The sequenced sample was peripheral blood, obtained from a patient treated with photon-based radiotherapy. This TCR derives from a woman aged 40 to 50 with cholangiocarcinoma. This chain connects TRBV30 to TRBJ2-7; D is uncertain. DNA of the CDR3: TGTGCCTGGAAAGGTCGAGGCTACGAGCAGTACTTC. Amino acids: CAWKGRGYEQYF.